This T cell receptor (beta chain) was obtained from a study of blood T cell repertoires in COVID-19 (dated by TCRdb to the early 2020s). Background for the entire study: Samples from collaborators originated in the United States, Italy and Spain and spanned both the acute and convalescent phases of COVID-19. The prospective study material was composed of cDNA or gDNA derived from T cells, B-cell-depleted T cells, or PBMCs. Subjects who had been exposed to COVID-19, were actively infected with it, or had recovered from it provided the deeply sampled blood TCRbeta repertoires that made up the dataset. The repertoires were released in a freely available public database intended as a resource for research on the immune response to SARS-CoV-2. Samples were obtained from the ongoing ImmuneRACE study (first 160 participants) and from roughly 1,300 subjects provided by 6 global collaborators. Nearly every sample came with metadata listing a de-identified subject ID, COVID-19 status, age in years and sex. Where available, HLA class I and class II types were taken from metadata supplied by the sample provider and were not determined by assay-based typing. The full study reports these points: The amount of clinical and demographic metadata varied by source and participant and was provided uncurated.

This clone was picked up a small number of times. It lacks a known antigen. The record has no base qualities; no much larger clone is one base away. Each collaborating institution followed its own protocols to collect whole blood in K2EDTA tubes. For TCRbeta analysis, collaborator samples were shipped as frozen whole blood, as isolated PBMCs, or as DNA extracted from either sample type. TCRbeta CDR3 regions were amplified from genomic DNA using the immunoSEQ Assay, a bias-controlled multiplex PCR. As for how the authors treated the data: The number of nucleated cells in each sample was estimated by amplification of reference gene primers within the assay. Sequence reads were collapsed and filtered to measure the absolute abundance of every unique TCRbeta CDR3 rearrangement. For each sample, productive Simpson clonality was calculated by taking the square root of Simpson's diversity index across productive rearrangements. The table was pulled from immuneACCESS by TCRdb, which kept in-frame rearrangements only. Such tables lose some clones; where checked, under half of the loss comes from unresolved V genes, and the rest has no known cause. V and J calls and clone size are those listed in that table; D and trimming were worked out from the DNA. In this sample the table shows some 90,000 clones, roughly nine tenths of which occur a single time. The ten top clones hold around 2.1% of the sample.

V is reduced by 3 bases and J by 9 bases, leaving a spacing of 6 bases between them. The CDR3, cysteine through phenylalanine, is 10 amino acids long. The only DNA kept is the CDR3, 30 bases in frame from the first base. Sequences SGDLS (CDR1) and YYNGEE (CDR2) are obtained from the germline V gene. The rearranged chain carries TRBV9 and TRBJ1-2, with the D gene uncertain. The sample comprised peripheral blood. The source is a man aged 50 to 60 with acute or convalescent COVID-19. The CDR3 protein sequence reads: CASSGGCYTF. The sequence in DNA is TGTGCCAGCAGCGGCGGATGCTACACCTTC. With the portions outside the CDR3 filled from the reference TRBV9 and TRBJ1-2 genes, the complete variable region becomes DSGVTQTPKHLITATGQRVTLRCSPRSGDLSVYWYQQSLDQGLQFLIQYYNGEERAKGNILERFSAQQFPDLHSELNLSSLELGDSALYFCASSGGCYTFGSGTRLTVV.